Ten or more counts support the clone carrying this TCR beta chain. Antigen specificity is unknown. The data stem from a study of neurological immune-mediated disorders. Regarding the study as a whole: No expanded-clone CDR3 amino acid sequence recurred across subjects, suggesting private TCR-beta repertoires.

Libraries from sorted cells used 1 million T cells (CD4+ or CD8+). 5'RACE with 10-nucleotide random UMIs generated the cDNA. TCRdb fed the 5' RACE reads into MiXCR, producing one record per CDR3 protein. The sample gives approximately 30,000 distinct CDR3 sequences, around 5.9% of which show up once; roughly 2% is in the top ten. CDR1 and CDR2 from the germline V gene are SGHDN and FVKESK. J gave up 15 bases and V 2 bases, and 5 bases lay outside the gene matches. There are 12 residues in the CDR3. V and J are TRBV14 and TRBJ2-1, with TRBD1 identical over 9 bases. The origin of this receptor is a woman aged 50 to 60 in good health. What was sequenced was CD4+ T cells from blood. DNA of the CDR3: TGTGCCAGCAGCCAATCGGGACAGGGCCGGTTCTTC. Its protein is CASSQSGQGRFF.